A single sample is the source of the 30 T cell receptor beta chains below, sequenced in a study of OX40 agonist ivuxolimab in advanced cancers. Library creation used the immunoSEQ multiplex PCR assay. TCRdb obtained this table from immuneACCESS and retained in-frame rearrangements with V and J assigned. These tables miss some clones; where compared with another copy, unresolved V genes account for less than half of the shortfall, and the remainder is unexplained. The sample includes about 94,000 clones, with nearly 90% observed a single time. Roughly 0.3% of the sample is in the top ten clones. Specimen: CD4+ or CD8+ T cells sorted from blood, collected in a trial of the OX40 agonist ivuxolimab. The source is an adult with an advanced solid tumor such as melanoma, head and neck, liver or kidney cancer.

This clone was counted once. The rearrangement joins TRBV7-9 to TRBJ1-6; TRBD1 might be the D (5 bases). The CDR3 sequence is 17 residues long. Trimming took 3 bases from V and 0 from J, leaving 12 bases between them. Germline V gene sequence: CDR1 SEHNR, CDR2 FQNEAQ (reference sequence). CDR3 sequence reads: CASSLGRRSSYNSPLHF. For the CDR3, the DNA is TGTGCCAGCAGCTTGGGACGTCGGAGCTCCTATAATTCACCCCTCCACTTT.

The genes are TRBV28 and TRBJ2-5; 11 positions match TRBD1. From germline, CDR1 is MDHEN and CDR2 SYDVKM. V shed 4 bases, J shed 5 bases, and the junction held 12 bases outside the gene matches. This CDR3 region has 17 residues. Written as DNA, the CDR3 is TGTGCCAGCAGTTCTACCCCGGGACAGGGGGATCGGGAGACCCAGTACTTC. Its protein product is CASSSTPGQGDRETQYF.

In its sample, this clone was seen once. The rearrangement joins TRBV12-5 to TRBJ1-5, with D perhaps matching TRBD1 (5 bases). This CDR3 contains 15 residues. CDR1 LGHNT and CDR2 FRNRAP come from the germline V gene. V lost 6 bases, J lost 3 bases, and 15 bases lay in between. The CDR3 spells CASGWGEGINQPQHF. CDR3 in DNA: TGTGCTAGTGGCTGGGGTGAGGGGATCAATCAGCCCCAGCATTTT.

This chain joins TRBV7-6 and TRBJ2-1; the D gene is possibly TRBD2 (7 bases). This CDR3 comprises 16 residues. CDR1 and CDR2 (germline): SGHVS, FNYEAQ. Trimming shortened V by 2 bases and J by 5 bases, and 16 bases separated the two germline ends. The CDR3 nucleotides are TGTGCCAGCAGCTTACCTGGAACAGGGAGGGACAATGAGCAGTTCTTC. It encodes CASSLPGTGRDNEQFF.

V usage is TRBV6-1 and J usage is TRBJ1-1; tentative D call: TRBD1 (5 bases). The CDR3 length is 14 residues. The V gene's germline CDR1 is MNHNS and CDR2 SASEGT. V lost 7 bases and J lost 3, with 15 bases in between. CDR3 nucleotides: TGTGCCAGCAACAGCAGGGTTGGGGACACTGAAGCTTTCTTT. This gives the protein CASNSRVGDTEAFF.

This chain joins TRBV6-6 and TRBJ1-1, with 7 nucleotides matching TRBD1. Germline V gives CDR1 MNHNY, CDR2 SVGAGI (reference sequence). The CDR3 runs to 12 residues. V shed 2 bases, J shed 10 bases, and the junction held 4 bases outside the gene matches. CDR3 bases: TGTGCCAGCAGTTACGGCACAGGGGTAGCTTTCTTT. This codes for CASSYGTGVAFF.

This clone was counted between two and nine times. V usage is TRBV11-2 and J usage is TRBJ1-1, with a possible D match to TRBD1 (5 bases). This CDR3 is built from 13 residues. Per germline, CDR1 SGHAT and CDR2 FQNNGV. Trimming left V 4 bases short and J 4 bases short, with 10 bases between. CDR3 nucleotides: TGTGCCAGCAGCTCCCCAGGGCCCACTGAAGCTTTCTTT. It yields the protein CASSSPGPTEAFF. The full variable domain, in which reference TRBV11-2 and TRBJ1-1 provide the parts outside the CDR3, is EAGVAQSPRYKIIEKRQSVAFWCNPISGHATLYWYQQILGQGPKLLIQFQNNGVVDDSQLPKDRFSAERLKGVDSTLKIQPAKLEDSAVYLCASSSPGPTEAFFGQGTRLTVV.

The chain combines TRBV6-5 with TRBJ2-5; possible D gene TRBD1, 6 bases. V lost 2 bases to trimming and J lost 1 base, with 14 bases between them. CDR1 is MNHEY and CDR2 is SVGAGI in the germline V gene. This CDR3 spans 16 amino acids. The CDR3 protein is CASSYARAGVQETQYF. The DNA for the CDR3 is TGTGCCAGCAGTTACGCGCGAGCAGGGGTCCAAGAGACCCAGTACTTC.

The chain is built from TRBV10-3 and TRBJ2-3; D might be TRBD2 (6 bases). Germline V gene lookup returns CDR1 ENHRY and CDR2 SYGVKD. CDR3 size: 13 residues. V was trimmed by 10 bases and J by 3 bases, leaving 14 bases between them. The CDR3 region has the DNA TGTGCCACCCGACTAGAGTTGACAGATACGCAGTATTTT. As protein: CATRLELTDTQYF.

CDR3 residues: CASSIEGGQGSSPLHF. CDR3 sequence (DNA): TGTGCCAGTAGTATAGAAGGGGGACAGGGATCTTCACCCCTCCACTTT. V and J are TRBV19 and TRBJ1-6; the match to TRBD1 covers 9 bases. This CDR3 spans 16 amino acids. Unmatched junction bases numbered 6, after V lost 0 bases and J lost 9 bases. From germline, CDR1 is LNHDA and CDR2 SQIVND (reference sequence).

This clone appeared once. The gene calls are TRBV18 and TRBJ2-1; D unclear. The CDR3 covers 18 residues. V shed 1 base and J shed 3 bases, with 19 bases lying between them. CDR1 is KGHSH, CDR2 LQKENI, per germline. In DNA, the CDR3 is TGTGCCAGCTCACCACGGAGTGTAGGGCTGGTTGACTACAATGAGCAGTTCTTC. Its translation is CASSPRSVGLVDYNEQFF.

This clone was seen once. The chain uses TRBV6-5 and TRBJ1-5, with a possible D match to TRBD1 (5 bases). Germline CDR1 reads MNHEY; CDR2 reads SVGAGI. Trimming cost V 2 bases and J 2 bases, with 13 bases left between them. The CDR3 has 16 amino acids. The CDR3 sequence is CASSYGGGRGNQPQHF. The CDR3 coding sequence is TGTGCCAGCAGTTACGGCGGGGGGAGGGGCAATCAGCCCCAGCATTTT.

This clone was seen once. The V gene is TRBV7-9, the J gene TRBJ1-1, with 10 bases that match TRBD1. Germline CDR1 SEHNR, CDR2 FQNEAQ (reference sequence). V lost 3 bases to trimming and J lost 5 bases; unmatched junction nucleotides: 6. This CDR3 has 15 residues. The CDR3 nucleotides read TGTGCCAGCAGCTTCCCGGACAGGGGGGTAACTGAAGCTTTCTTT. Translating it yields CASSFPDRGVTEAFF.

The rearrangement links TRBV27 to TRBJ1-3; D call uncertain. Germline CDR1 and CDR2: MNHEY and SMNVEV (reference sequence). Trimming took off 2 bases at V and 1 base at J, with 9 bases between the two ends. The CDR3 totals 15 residues. The CDR3 DNA reads TGTGCCAGCAGTTTAGGGCACTCTTCTGGAAACACCATATATTTT. It specifies CASSLGHSSGNTIYF.

As to this clone: Other DNA sequences of this sample code for an identical CDR3. The chain combines TRBV5-1 with TRBJ1-4; no clear D. Germline CDR1 and CDR2: SGHRS and YFSETQ. Trimming removed 2 bases from V and 2 bases from J, with 7 bases in between. CDR3 length: 14 amino acids. The CDR3 here is CASSLLSTNEKLFF. Written as DNA, the CDR3 is TGCGCCAGCAGCTTACTATCGACTAATGAAAAACTGTTTTTT. The variable domain in full, completed from reference TRBV5-1 and TRBJ1-4, reads KAGVTQTPRYLIKTRGQQVTLSCSPISGHRSVSWYQQTPGQGLQFLFEYFSETQRNKGNFPGRFSGRQFSNSRSEMNVSTLELGDSALYLCASSLLSTNEKLFFGSGTQLSVL.

The chain couples TRBV5-1 to TRBJ1-1, with 9 nucleotides matching TRBD1. V trimming: 0 bases; J trimming: 5 bases; junction bases outside the gene matches: 8. CDR1 and CDR2 (germline): SGHRS, YFSETQ. The CDR3 has 16 residues. CDR3 DNA sequence: TGCGCCAGCAGCTTGGGCTCCGGGACAGGGCGTACTGAAGCTTTCTTT. Protein: CASSLGSGTGRTEAFF. Variable domain in full (rest from reference TRBV5-1 and TRBJ1-1): KAGVTQTPRYLIKTRGQQVTLSCSPISGHRSVSWYQQTPGQGLQFLFEYFSETQRNKGNFPGRFSGRQFSNSRSEMNVSTLELGDSALYLCASSLGSGTGRTEAFFGQGTRLTVV.

The chain combines TRBV9 with TRBJ2-2; possibly TRBD1 for D (5 bases). Germline loops: CDR1 SGDLS, CDR2 YYNGEE. This CDR3 has 15 residues. V shed 0 bases and J shed 4 bases, with 10 bases lying between them. The CDR3 DNA sequence: TGTGCCAGCAGCGTAGCGGCAGGGTCCACCGGGGAGCTGTTTTTT. Translating gives CASSVAAGSTGELFF.

V gene TRBV6-5 combines with J gene TRBJ2-5; TRBD1 might be the D (6 bases). Deletions cut 5 bases from V and 5 bases from J, with 15 bases between. The CDR3 has 14 residues. Germline V gives CDR1 MNHEY, CDR2 SVGAGI. The CDR3 sequence: CASSRSRGRETQYF. The CDR3, as DNA: TGTGCCAGCAGTAGAAGCAGGGGAAGGGAGACCCAGTACTTC.

This clone occurred once. The V and J genes are TRBV29-1 and TRBJ2-1, with TRBD2 matching over 15 bases. The V gene end was trimmed by 6 bases and the J gene end by 2 bases; junction bases not matched to a gene: 8. CDR1 is SQVTM, CDR2 ANQGSEA, per germline. The CDR3 runs 17 residues. The CDR3, as DNA: TGCAGCGTCCCTCCCGGGACTAGCGGGGGGCCCTACAATGAGCAGTTCTTC. It specifies CSVPPGTSGGPYNEQFF.

The chain employs TRBV7-2 and TRBJ1-3; D call uncertain. There are 15 residues in the CDR3. The germline V and J ends were trimmed by 5 bases and 0 bases, with 11 bases remaining between them. Germline V gives CDR1 SGHTA, CDR2 FQGNSA. The CDR3 region has the DNA TGTGCCAGCAGCATCGACACTAGCTCTGGAAACACCATATATTTT. This translates into CASSIDTSSGNTIYF.

The chain uses TRBV11-2 and TRBJ2-5; the D gene is possibly TRBD2 (5 bases). The CDR3 totals 16 residues. The V gene's germline CDR1 is SGHAT and CDR2 FQNNGV. Deletions cut 2 bases from V and 1 base from J, with 14 bases between. The CDR3 nucleotides are TGTGCCAGCAGCTTACCGTCCGGGAAGGGCCAAGAGACCCAGTACTTC. As protein: CASSLPSGKGQETQYF.

The gene calls are TRBV9 and TRBJ1-6; D remains ambiguous. The V gene's germline CDR1 is SGDLS and CDR2 YYNGEE. V lost 0 bases to trimming and J lost 10 bases, with 17 bases between them. The CDR3 extends over 16 amino acids. CDR3 in DNA: TGTGCCAGCAGCGTAGTCGGGAGCTCCTTTGAATCACCCCTCCACTTT. The encoded protein is CASSVVGSSFESPLHF. Using reference TRBV9 and TRBJ1-6 for the parts outside the CDR3, the full variable domain is DSGVTQTPKHLITATGQRVTLRCSPRSGDLSVYWYQQSLDQGLQFLIQYYNGEERAKGNILERFSAQQFPDLHSELNLSSLELGDSALYFCASSVVGSSFESPLHFGNGTRLTVT.

This chain uses TRBV6-6 with TRBJ2-1; TRBD2 agrees at 12 bases. Trimming at V came to 4 bases and at J to 16 bases, leaving 11 bases not matched to a gene. Germline CDR1 MNHNY, CDR2 SVGAGI (reference sequence). The CDR3 is 14 amino acids. The CDR3 spells CASSSWTSGDRRFF. Written as DNA, the CDR3 is TGTGCCAGCAGTTCGTGGACTAGCGGGGATCGGCGTTTCTTC.

V gene TRBV5-4 combines with J gene TRBJ1-2; tentative D call: TRBD1 (5 bases). Germline CDR1 reads SGHNT; CDR2 reads YYREEE (reference sequence). This CDR3 has 14 amino acids. Trimming took 5 bases from V and 5 from J, leaving 16 bases between them. The CDR3: CASRLSGRGYGYTF. The CDR3 bases are TGTGCCAGCAGATTATCGGGACGCGGATATGGCTACACCTTC.

CDR3 bases: TGTGCCAGCAGCGGAGGGACTAGCACCTACAATGAGCAGTTCTTC. This gives the protein CASSGGTSTYNEQFF. The V call is TRBV9, the J call TRBJ2-1, with TRBD2 identical over 9 bases. Germline loops: CDR1 SGDLS, CDR2 YYNGEE. The CDR3 contains 15 residues. Unmatched junction bases numbered 3, after V lost 3 bases and J lost 2 bases.

This sequence joins TRBV21-1 and TRBJ2-3; TRBD2 is the table's D call, not checked against the DNA. TRBV21-1 is reported as a pseudogene. CDR3 length: 15 amino acids. The DNA of the CDR3 is TGTGCCAGCAGAATCCGGGTCCGGCGAACAGATACGCAGTATTTT. It codes for CASRIRVRRTDTQYF.

The CDR3 loop is CASSYSFQVPTDTQYF. As DNA, the CDR3 is TGTGCCAGCAGTTACTCGTTCCAGGTACCCACAGATACGCAGTATTTT. The chain has TRBV6-6 and TRBJ2-3, with D uncertain. Germline V gene data show CDR1 as MNHNY and CDR2 as SVGAGI (reference sequence). Between the trimmed V and J ends, which lost 0 bases and 2 bases, there was a span of 12 bases. The CDR3 extends over 16 amino acids.

In the case of this clone: Other DNA variants within this sample encode the same CDR3. CDR3 loop: CASSHGAGGAGYEQYF. The DNA for the CDR3 is TGCGCCAGCAGTCATGGGGCGGGGGGCGCCGGATACGAGCAGTACTTC. V gene TRBV4-1 combines with J gene TRBJ2-7; 8 bases line up with TRBD2. Germline loops: CDR1 MGHRA, CDR2 YSYEKL. Losses at the gene ends were 6 bases for V and 4 bases for J; bases not matched to a gene: 14. This CDR3 spans 16 amino acids.

The chain joins TRBV28 to TRBJ2-1; 13 positions match TRBD2. CDR1 MDHEN and CDR2 SYDVKM come from the germline V gene. Germline trimming cut 2 bases from V and 9 bases from J; bases unmatched to any gene: 7. This CDR3 contains 16 residues. The CDR3 bases are TGTGCCAGCAGTTTAATACTAGCGGGGGGGTCCCCTGAGCAGTTCTTC. Translation: CASSLILAGGSPEQFF.

This clone was observed once. The rearrangement joins TRBV5-6 to TRBJ2-5; D might be TRBD2 (6 bases). V lost 5 bases, J lost 1 base, and 18 bases lay in between. Germline CDR1 reads SGHDT; CDR2 reads YYEEEE. This CDR3 contains 16 residues. The DNA for the CDR3 is TGTGCCAGCAGTTTGAAAGTGATAGCGGTCCAAGAGACCCAGTACTTC. Translated, it gives CASSLKVIAVQETQYF.